The text below deals with one T cell receptor beta chain. This clonotype was observed a few times. Its antigen is still unknown. Per-base qualities were not stored, and no clone one base away is much larger. The data derive from a study of vaccination and CD4 T cells after COVID-19 (dated by TCRdb to between 2021 and 2023). For the study in its entirety: Convalescent patients had a positive SARS-CoV-2 result on nasal swab PCR, and of these patients, several had mild disease and one had severe disease. The convalescent cohort comprised six males and four females, including two Hispanic individuals, seven Caucasians, two Asians and one multiracial person. Two doses of either the Pfizer-BioNTech BNT162b2 vaccine (n=8) or the Moderna mRNA-1273 vaccine (n=2) were administered to participants. Post-COVID blood samples from convalescent patients were collected a median of about 110 days after diagnosis, with a range of roughly 30 to 170 days. Post-vaccine blood samples were collected a median of around 10 weeks after the second vaccine dose, ranging from roughly 12 to 250 days. For stimulating the cultures, overlapping spike peptide pools were used, derived from SARS-CoV-2 as well as from the common cold coronaviruses HCoV-NL63, HCoV-OC43 and HCoV-229E. Control cultures used a CEFX viral epitope pool as positive control, an HIV-1 Nef peptide pool as negative control, or no peptide. In fewer than 12 COVID-19 convalescent patients and a handful of infection-naive healthy vaccine recipients, researchers compared the spike-specific CD4+ TCR repertoire from before mRNA vaccination with the repertoire from after.

The sample's treatment or condition label is to be understood as: roughly 11-day PBMC culture with coronavirus spike peptide pools or control peptides (ViraFEST assay). The ViraFEST assay, used in the study, expanded antigen-specific T cells with peptide pools and then identified the expanded clonotypes through TCR sequencing. The convalescent patients' positive SARS-CoV-2 PCR tests were from March to December 2020, which was before the Alpha, Beta and Delta variants emerged in the United States. About 1.8 million PBMCs per well were cultured in IMDM with roughly 5% human AB serum and about 9.2 IU/ml IL-2, plus 10 ug/ml peptide pools. Half of the culture medium was replaced with fresh IL-2-containing medium on days 3 and 7. Once the cells had been in culture for roughly 10 days, the EasySep CD4+ T cell isolation kit was used to isolate CD4+ T cells by negative selection. Ficoll-Paque Plus gradient centrifugation was used to isolate PBMCs from whole blood, and the isolated PBMCs were then either used fresh or cryopreserved at -140C. Each culture condition was generally run in triplicate wells.

The germline V gene yields MDHEN for CDR1 and SYDVKM for CDR2. The cysteine opens and the phenylalanine closes a CDR3 of 12 amino acids. The read is trimmed to its CDR3 DNA, 36 bases read in frame from base 1. Study-wide findings and limitations: In convalescent patients, a median around 90% of post-vaccine SARS-CoV-2-reactive clones were detected only after vaccination, suggesting vaccine-specific priming. The number of convalescent patients in the study was relatively small, and the study did not examine early timepoints following natural infection. An increase in the median number of SARS-CoV-2-reactive clonotypes from around 20 after infection to 38 after vaccination was observed, but the change was not found to be significant. In convalescent patients, nearly all vaccine-specific clones (304 of 307) were found to be mono-reactive for SARS-CoV-2 spike rather than cross-reactive with common cold coronaviruses.

The library was generated by PCR. DNA from cultured CD4+ T cells was subjected to TCR sequencing with the Oncomine TCR Beta short-read assay at the Johns Hopkins FTIC core. Genomic DNA was extracted from the cultured CD4+ T cells with the QIAamp micro DNA kit. Oncomine TCR Beta libraries made from cultured CD4+ T cells were pooled using unique dual indexes and sequenced on an Illumina iSeq 100. The authors' analysis ran thus. Non-productive sequences were removed, and CDR3s that did not start with C, did not end with F or W, or were shorter than 7 amino acids were discarded. Antigen-specific clonotypes were identified with the MANAFEST web application by comparing peptide-stimulated wells with reference and other culture wells. To be called positive, a clone needed an FDR below 0.05, an odds ratio above 5, and a productive frequency above 0.1% in at least two of three replicate wells. Cross-reactive clonotypes were defined as significantly expanded in both SARS-CoV-2 spike wells and at least one common cold coronavirus spike condition. Using R version 3.6.1, CDR3 homology was evaluated through Levenshtein distances (stringdist) along with unrooted phylogenetic trees (ape). TCRdb reran the public reads through fastp at Q25 and MiXCR, keeping productive beta chains. Entries are consolidated by CDR3 protein sequence, retaining the most common genes and DNA. In this record, the V and J calls reflect TCRdb's handling and not the investigators' own analysis. Within this sample are fewer than 15,000 distinct CDR3 sequences, with approximately 45% of them counted one time only. About 23% of the sample lies in the top ten.

The chain joins TRBV28 to TRBJ1-1; the D segment could be TRBD1, given 5 matching bases. This sequence originates from a human donor who had recovered from COVID-19. Sequenced material: CD4+ T cells from blood, cultured in vitro. This receptor has the CDR3 CVLRRGNTEAFF. The DNA reads as follows: TGTGTCCTGAGGAGGGGGAACACTGAAGCTTTCTTT. Reference TRBV28 and TRBJ1-1 genes cover what lies past the CDR3, so the full variable domain is DVKVTQSSRYLVKRTGEKVFLECVQDMDHENMFWYRQDPGLGLRLIYFSYDVKMKEKGDIPEGYSVSREKKERFSLILESASTNQTSMYLCVLRRGNTEAFFGQGTRLTVV.